This T cell receptor beta chain comes out of a study of cytomegalovirus exposure and HLA in healthy donors. Study results and limitations: As a later analysis revealed, the rate of TCR association differed by HLA locus, with DRB1 most and HLA-C fewest. The investigators catalogued 164 TCR beta chains as cytomegalovirus-associated.

The CDR3 has 15 residues. The J segment lost 2 bases and the V segment lost 2 bases, leaving 6 bases of the junction unmatched. Per the germline V gene, CDR1 is SGHRS and CDR2 is YFSETQ. With 60 Vbeta and 13 Jbeta primers, the PCR was carried out. The assay was immunoSEQ multiplex PCR, and TCRdb's table has in-frame clones only and misses some. Here the sample spans under 130,000 clones, about four fifths being singletons. The sample holds one count of this clone. Its target is unknown. The sequencing input was PBMCs. This TCR was sampled from a man aged 40-55 years in good health and CMV-seronegative. The rearrangement links TRBV5-1 to TRBJ2-5; 7 nucleotides agree with TRBD1. This CDR3 reads CASSLSGTAQETQYF. The CDR3 DNA is TGCGCCAGCAGCTTATCCGGGACAGCTCAAGAGACCCAGTACTTC.